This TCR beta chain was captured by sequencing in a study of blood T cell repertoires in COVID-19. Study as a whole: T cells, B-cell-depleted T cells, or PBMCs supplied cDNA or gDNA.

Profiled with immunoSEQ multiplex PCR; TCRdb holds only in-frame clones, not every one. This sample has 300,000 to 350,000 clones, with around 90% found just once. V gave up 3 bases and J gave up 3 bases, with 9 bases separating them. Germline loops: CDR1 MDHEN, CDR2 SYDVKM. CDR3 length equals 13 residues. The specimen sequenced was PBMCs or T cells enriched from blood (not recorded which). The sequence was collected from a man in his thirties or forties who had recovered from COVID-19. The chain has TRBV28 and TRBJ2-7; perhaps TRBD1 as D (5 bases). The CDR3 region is CASSLVTDYEQYF. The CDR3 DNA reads TGTGCCAGCAGTTTGGTGACAGACTACGAGCAGTACTTC.